Listed below are T cell receptor beta chains from one sample, sequenced in a study of blood T cell repertoires in COVID-19. Only in-frame clones appear in the TCRdb table, and some are missing; sequencing was by immunoSEQ multiplex PCR. The sample records some 80,000 clones, 75% to 90% being singletons. Source material: peripheral blood. These TCRs come from a human donor in a cohort sampled during active COVID-19. CDR3s include the opening cysteine and the closing phenylalanine or tryptophan. Fields, in order: D gene, clone size, J gene, V gene, CDR3 DNA, CDR3 protein. A D gene is named only where the DNA matches it firmly. Size is omitted from some rows. Given values are once, few, many or a class for expanded clones.

D gene: TRBD1
clone size: once
J gene: TRBJ1-2
V gene: TRBV27
CDR3 DNA: TGTGCCAGCAGTGGGACAGGGGGCAGCTATGGCTACACCTTC
CDR3 protein: CASSGTGGSYGYTF

D gene: -
clone size: -
J gene: TRBJ1-1
V gene: TRBV9
CDR3 DNA: TGTGCCAGCAGCGTAGGGTCAGGGCTGGGAACTGAAGCTTTCTTT
CDR3 protein: CASSVGSGLGTEAFF

D gene: -
clone size: once
J gene: TRBJ1-6
V gene: TRBV19
CDR3 DNA: TGTGCCAGTAGTACGTTGACAGATTCACCCCTCCACTTT
CDR3 protein: CASSTLTDSPLHF

D gene: -
clone size: -
J gene: TRBJ2-1
V gene: TRBV14
CDR3 DNA: TGTGCCAGCAGCCAAGTTGGCCCCTACAATGAGCAGTTCTTC
CDR3 protein: CASSQVGPYNEQFF

D gene: -
clone size: -
J gene: TRBJ2-1
V gene: TRBV6-1
CDR3 DNA: TGTGCCAGCAGTGAAGCGGGTGTGGGGGCCGATGAGCAGTTCTTC
CDR3 protein: CASSEAGVGADEQFF

D gene: -
clone size: -
J gene: TRBJ2-7
V gene: TRBV3-1/TRBV3-2
CDR3 DNA: TGTGCCAGCAGCCAAGTAGTTGTTCACTACGAGCAGTACTTC
CDR3 protein: CASSQVVVHYEQYF

D gene: -
clone size: -
J gene: TRBJ1-2
V gene: TRBV2
CDR3 DNA: TGTGCCAGCAGTGAAGCAGGGCAGGGTGGAATTTATGGCTACACCTTC
CDR3 protein: CASSEAGQGGIYGYTF

D gene: -
clone size: -
J gene: TRBJ2-2
V gene: TRBV27
CDR3 DNA: TGTGCCAGCAGTCCCCGACAGGTCACCGGGGAGCTGTTTTTT
CDR3 protein: CASSPRQVTGELFF

D gene: -
clone size: -
J gene: TRBJ1-2
V gene: TRBV5-4
CDR3 DNA: TGTGCCAGCAGCTTGTTGACAGGAATCGACTTCGCTAACTATGGCTACACCTTC
CDR3 protein: CASSLLTGIDFANYGYTF

D gene: TRBD2
clone size: -
J gene: TRBJ2-3
V gene: TRBV3-1/TRBV3-2
CDR3 DNA: TGTGCCAGCAGCCACTCCTCACTAGCGACACCCGGTACGCAGTATTTT
CDR3 protein: CASSHSSLATPGTQYF

D gene: TRBD1
clone size: -
J gene: TRBJ1-1
V gene: TRBV16
CDR3 DNA: TGTGCCAGCAGCCCCAGACAGGGAAGAGCTTTCTTT
CDR3 protein: CASSPRQGRAFF